The present TCR beta chain was sequenced within a study of blood T cell repertoires in COVID-19. V was trimmed by 3 bases and J by 1 base, leaving 24 bases between them. Germline V gene sequence: CDR1 SGDLS, CDR2 YYNGEE. The length of the CDR3 is 19 residues. Repertoires were generated with immunoSEQ multiplex PCR, while TCRdb's copy carries only in-frame clones and drops some. This sample has about 120,000 clones, with approximately 86% found just once. Sample: peripheral blood. The TCR comes from a woman aged 50 to 60 with active or convalescent COVID-19. The genes are TRBV9 and TRBJ2-3; tentative D call: TRBD2 (6 bases). The CDR3 spells CASSAVHEWGVSGTDTQYF. The CDR3 coding sequence is TGTGCCAGCAGCGCAGTCCACGAATGGGGGGTCTCGGGCACAGATACGCAGTATTTT.